The next 30 T cell receptor beta chains were all read from a single sample in a study of T cells after yellow fever vaccination (dated by TCRdb to about 2019). The library relied on 5' RACE. Sequencing relied on an Illumina HiSeq 2500. TCRdb trimmed public reads at Q25 via fastp, called clones via MiXCR and kept in-frame beta chains. Rows merge per CDR3 protein into single entries with the most common DNA and genes. This sample has about 16,000 distinct CDR3 sequences in its table, and less than 5% of those were observed once. The ten largest clonotypes hold around 0.4% of the sample. The sample's treatment or condition label is to be understood as: live attenuated yellow fever vaccine strain. Sequencing was performed on PBMCs, either bulk or a sorted T-cell subset (CD4+, CD8+, memory, or dextramer-sorted; not recorded which), taken 15 days after the yellow fever booster vaccination. The receptors here all came from a man between 25 and 39 years old who received the YFV17D yellow fever vaccine.

This clonotype was seen at least ten times. The genes are TRBV10-1 and TRBJ2-4; D ambiguous. Trimming stripped 2 bases from V and 6 bases from J, with 11 bases between. The germline gives CDR1 WNHNN, CDR2 SYGVQD (reference sequence). The CDR3 loop spans 14 amino acids. The CDR3 sequence: CASSESELGNIQYF. The CDR3 nucleotides read TGCGCCAGCAGTGAGAGTGAGTTAGGAAACATTCAGTACTTC.

In nucleotides, the CDR3 is TGTGCCAGCAGTTTACTGAAGTTAGAGCCCCAGCATTTT. It translates to CASSLLKLEPQHF. This chain uses TRBV12-3 or TRBV12-4 with TRBJ1-5; D is unclear. The V gene lost 2 bases and the J gene lost 8 bases, with 10 bases spanning the gap. This CDR3 is 13 amino acids long.

Ten or more counts support this clonotype. The chain recombines TRBV4-3 with TRBJ2-7; 12 positions agree with TRBD2. The length of the CDR3 is 16 residues. Germline trimming cut 0 bases from V and 4 bases from J; bases unmatched to any gene: 4. Germline lookup yields CDR1 LGHNA and CDR2 YSLEER. CDR3 DNA sequence: TGCGCCAGCAGCCAAGACCCTAGCGGGAGGGCTTACGAGCAGTACTTC. It specifies CASSQDPSGRAYEQYF.

The rearrangement links TRBV15 to TRBJ1-2, with 7 bases matching TRBD1. This CDR3 spans 16 amino acids. V lost 4 bases and J lost 2; bases outside the gene matches: 10. CDR1 and CDR2 from the germline V gene are LNHNV and YYDKDF (reference sequence). The CDR3 nucleotides read TGTGCCACCAGCACACCTCCAGACAGGGAGAACTATGGCTACACCTTC. This translates into CATSTPPDRENYGYTF.

This clonotype was picked up many times. J is TRBJ2-2 and V is TRBV6-5; D is unclear. The V end was cut by 5 bases, the J end by 4 bases, with 20 bases between. The CDR3 has 17 residues. CDR1 is MNHEY, CDR2 SVGAGI, per germline. CDR3 residues: CASSRPVAASPTGELFF. Here the CDR3 DNA reads TGTGCCAGCAGTCGCCCGGTCGCGGCTAGTCCCACCGGGGAGCTGTTTTTT.

This clonotype occurred many times. The CDR3: CAIRETEYSGNTIYF. CDR3 DNA: TGTGCCATCAGAGAAACGGAATACTCTGGAAACACCATATATTTT. This chain joins TRBV10-3 and TRBJ1-3; D remains ambiguous. This CDR3 contains 15 residues. Germline CDR1 reads ENHRY; CDR2 reads SYGVKD. V dropped 6 bases and J dropped 0 bases, with 12 bases sitting between them.

This clonotype came up many times. The chain uses TRBV5-4 and TRBJ2-7, with 10 bases identical to TRBD2. CDR1 is SGHNT and CDR2 is YYREEE in the germline V gene (reference sequence). CDR3 length equals 15 residues. Trimming cost V 1 base and J 1 base; bases outside gene matches: 2. The CDR3 DNA reads TGTGCCAGCAGCTTGTCACTAGCGGGGTCCTACGAGCAGTACTTC. Residues: CASSLSLAGSYEQYF.

This clonotype was seen ten or more times. V and J are TRBV14 and TRBJ2-7, with 8 bases matching TRBD1. V dropped 3 bases and J dropped 2; count of bases not matched to a gene: 12. Germline V gene sequence: CDR1 SGHDN, CDR2 FVKESK. CDR3 size: 17 residues. The CDR3 reads CASSQGKTGVTPYEQYF. In DNA form, the CDR3 reads TGTGCCAGCAGCCAGGGGAAGACAGGGGTTACGCCCTACGAGCAGTACTTC.

This clonotype was recorded many times. The V call is TRBV27, the J call TRBJ2-2; 10 bases agree with TRBD1. The CDR3 has 17 residues. Trimming cost V 6 bases and J 5 bases; bases outside gene matches: 12. Germline V gene lookup returns CDR1 MNHEY and CDR2 SMNVEV (reference sequence). CDR3 bases: TGTGCCAGCAGCCAACCGACAGGGGGCTTTTTAACCGGGGAGCTGTTTTTT. It specifies CASSQPTGGFLTGELFF.

This clonotype occurred many times. This chain links TRBV10-2 with TRBJ2-7; the match to TRBD2 covers 9 bases. Germline loops: CDR1 WSHSY, CDR2 SAAADI. This CDR3 comprises 15 residues. V lost 3 bases and J lost 4; bases outside the gene matches: 7. The CDR3 coding sequence is TGCGCCAGCAGTGATATCTTAGCGGGAGTTTACGAGCAGTACTTC. It yields the protein CASSDILAGVYEQYF.

As regards this clonotype: The junction differs from germline at one of its ends, possibly a read error. CDR3 residues: CVSRSPGTSGIVSYEQYF. CDR3 coding DNA: TGTGTCAGCAGAAGTCCCGGGACTAGCGGGATAGTCTCCTACGAGCAGTACTTC. The chain joins TRBV11-2 to TRBJ2-7; TRBD2 agrees at 13 bases. The CDR3 contains 18 residues. CDR1 and CDR2 from the germline V gene are SGHAT and FQNNGV.

This clonotype was recorded at least ten times. The chain couples TRBV5-4 to TRBJ2-7, with 10 bases fitting TRBD2. Germline CDR1 SGHNT, CDR2 YYREEE (reference sequence). V lost 3 bases, J lost 4 bases, and 22 bases stayed unmatched. This CDR3 region has 20 residues. CDR3 sequence: CASSSEAGSGRPSRKYEQYF. The CDR3 bases are TGTGCCAGCAGCTCGGAGGCGGGTAGCGGGAGGCCTTCAAGAAAATACGAGCAGTACTTC.

This clonotype has at least ten counts. V and J are TRBV7-9 and TRBJ2-1, with TRBD2 matching over 9 bases. V was clipped by 7 bases and J by 8 bases; unmatched bases: 9. The CDR3 has 14 amino acids. The V gene's germline CDR1 is SEHNR and CDR2 FQNEAQ (reference sequence). The CDR3 is CASTSGGRAYEQFF. The CDR3 DNA reads as TGTGCCAGCACCTCTGGCGGGAGGGCATATGAGCAGTTCTTC.

In this sample, this clonotype turned up many times. The chain is built from TRBV9 and TRBJ2-1; the D gene could be TRBD1 or TRBD2 (5 bases each). V lost 3 bases to trimming and J lost 5 bases, with 18 bases between them. Germline V gene lookup returns CDR1 SGDLS and CDR2 YYNGEE. This CDR3 comprises 16 residues. In DNA form, the CDR3 reads TGTGCCAGCAGCGAGAGGGGCGGGTTATCCAACAATGAGCAGTTCTTC. It encodes CASSERGGLSNNEQFF.

This clonotype was observed many times. This chain links TRBV30 with TRBJ2-7; a possible D gene is TRBD1 (6 bases). Germline values: CDR1 GTSNPN, CDR2 SVGIG (reference sequence). V was clipped by 5 bases and J by 5 bases, with 19 bases between them. CDR3 length: 14 amino acids. The CDR3 bases are TGTGCCTGGGGGCAGGGGTCTCGGATGGACGAGCAGTACTTC. The encoded protein is CAWGQGSRMDEQYF.

In its sample, this clonotype was seen a few times. A much larger clone is a single base away; this may be a read error. This chain links TRBV12-3 or TRBV12-4 with TRBJ2-1, with D unresolved. The CDR3 runs 11 residues. The V end lost 7 bases, the J end lost 9 bases, and 10 bases lay between the germline ends. CDR3 region: CASTVSIEQFF. CDR3 coding DNA: TGTGCCAGCACCGTAAGTATTGAGCAGTTCTTC.

This clonotype was recorded at least ten times. J is TRBJ2-1 and V is TRBV6-1, with a weak D call TRBD2 (6 bases). Trimming left V 2 bases short and J 10 bases short, with 18 bases between. The CDR3 is 15 residues long. The germline V gene has CDR1 MNHNS and CDR2 SASEGT. The CDR3 loop reads CASSEPRGVMREQFF. DNA of the CDR3: TGTGCCAGCAGTGAACCGCGGGGAGTGATGCGAGAGCAGTTCTTC.

This clonotype showed up many times. The chain has TRBV7-2 and TRBJ1-1; unclear D gene. Trimming shortened V by 1 base and J by 1 base, and 4 bases separated the two germline ends. The CDR3 has 13 residues. Germline V gene data show CDR1 as SGHTA and CDR2 as FQGNSA. The CDR3 region has the DNA TGTGCCAGCAGCTTAGTGGGGAACACTGAAGCTTTCTTT. Translating it yields CASSLVGNTEAFF.

This clonotype is judged medium-sized. V is TRBV7-2 and J is TRBJ2-3; a possible D gene is TRBD2 (6 bases). Trimming removed 3 bases at V and 2 bases at J, with 9 bases between. This CDR3 comprises 14 residues. Germline V lookup: CDR1 SGHTA, CDR2 FQGNSA. DNA of the CDR3: TGTGCCAGCAGCTTCGGACTAAACACAGATACGCAGTATTTT. Protein product: CASSFGLNTDTQYF.

This clonotype was seen repeatedly, ten times or more. The V call is TRBV5-1, the J call TRBJ1-2; 8 bases fit TRBD1. The V gene's germline CDR1 is SGHRS and CDR2 YFSETQ. There are 13 residues in the CDR3. After removal of 3 bases from V and 7 bases from J, the junction contained 5 bases not matched to a gene. CDR3 DNA: TGCGCCAGCAGCTCCGGACAGGGCCGTGGCTACACCTTC. It encodes CASSSGQGRGYTF.

The table lists this clonotype with many counts. This chain joins TRBV7-2 and TRBJ2-5, with D tentatively TRBD2 (6 bases). The CDR3 runs to 14 residues. The ends were cut back, 3 bases at V and 2 bases at J, with 10 bases in the middle. Germline loops: CDR1 SGHTA, CDR2 FQGNSA. DNA of the CDR3: TGTGCCAGCAGCTTTGGGACTGGGCAAGAGACCCAGTACTTC. It yields the protein CASSFGTGQETQYF.

This clonotype qualifies as medium-sized (0.01 to 0.1%). This rearrangement joins TRBV29-1 to TRBJ2-1, with TRBD2 identical over 8 bases. The CDR3 is 14 residues long. Germline V gene data show CDR1 as SQVTM and CDR2 as ANQGSEA. Trimming at V came to 5 bases and at J to 4 bases, leaving 7 bases not matched to a gene. DNA for the CDR3: TGCAGCGTTCTTACTAGCGGACATTACAATGAGCAGTTCTTC. It codes for CSVLTSGHYNEQFF.

This clonotype was recorded many times. This chain connects TRBV29-1 to TRBJ2-5; D may be TRBD1 (6 bases). The length of the CDR3 is 13 residues. Germline V lookup: CDR1 SQVTM, CDR2 ANQGSEA. V was cut by 4 bases and J by 5 bases, with 14 bases left in between. DNA for the CDR3: TGCAGCGTTGTCGTGGACAGTAGGGAGACCCAGTACTTC. Protein: CSVVVDSRETQYF.

This clonotype was picked up many times. This chain joins TRBV6-2 or TRBV6-3 and TRBJ1-1; possible D gene TRBD1, 5 bases. V was shortened by 2 bases and J by 1 base, with 11 bases between the two germline ends. The CDR3 contains 15 residues. The V gene's germline CDR1 is MNHEY and CDR2 SVGEGT. The CDR3 DNA sequence: TGTGCCAGCAGTTACGTGGCTGGACAGAACACTGAAGCTTTCTTT. Its translation is CASSYVAGQNTEAFF.

This clonotype was counted at least ten times. The chain joins TRBV12-3 or TRBV12-4 to TRBJ1-2; D is undetermined. Trimming removed 4 bases at V and 2 bases at J, with 8 bases between. This CDR3 region has 13 residues. This chain's CDR3 is CASSSTDNYGYTF. In DNA, the CDR3 is TGTGCCAGCAGTTCTACTGACAACTATGGCTACACCTTC.

This clonotype was counted ten times or more. The J gene is TRBJ2-7, the V gene TRBV5-1, with a weak D call TRBD2 (7 bases). The germline gives CDR1 SGHRS, CDR2 YFSETQ. V lost 2 bases to trimming and J lost 7 bases, with 13 bases between them. The CDR3 extends over 13 amino acids. CDR3 amino acids: CASSFAGEGEQYF. CDR3 nucleotides: TGCGCCAGCAGCTTTGCAGGGGAGGGAGAGCAGTACTTC. The full variable domain, rest sourced from reference TRBV5-1 and TRBJ2-7, is KAGVTQTPRYLIKTRGQQVTLSCSPISGHRSVSWYQQTPGQGLQFLFEYFSETQRNKGNFPGRFSGRQFSNSRSEMNVSTLELGDSALYLCASSFAGEGEQYFGPGTRLTVT.

This clonotype showed up many times. The CDR3 sequence: CASSKRVGEGSYEQYF. CDR3 sequence (DNA): TGTGCCAGCAGCAAAAGGGTCGGGGAGGGTTCCTACGAGCAGTACTTC. The rearrangement uses TRBV28 and TRBJ2-7, with TRBD2 matching 7 bases. The V gene end was trimmed by 6 bases and the J gene end by 1 base; junction bases not matched to a gene: 12. In germline, CDR1 is MDHEN, CDR2 SYDVKM. The CDR3 is 16 amino acids.

This clonotype was seen a few times. A read error may account for a junction end that differs from germline. The chain employs TRBV12-3 or TRBV12-4 and TRBJ2-3; TRBD2 matches 11 bases. This CDR3 contains 19 residues. The CDR3 is CAISFGHRSTSGRTDTQYF. The DNA for the CDR3 is TGTGCCATCAGTTTTGGCCACCGGAGCACTAGCGGGAGAACAGATACGCAGTATTTT.

This clonotype came up many times. The J gene is TRBJ2-3, the V gene TRBV7-2, with 8 positions matching TRBD2. This CDR3 comprises 19 residues. Germline CDR1 SGHTA, CDR2 FQGNSA. V lost 0 bases and J lost 5; bases outside the gene matches: 16. The CDR3 reads CASSLAKFSGSLGKDTQYF. CDR3 DNA: TGTGCCAGCAGCTTAGCGAAGTTCAGCGGGAGTTTGGGTAAAGATACGCAGTATTTT.

In its sample, this clonotype was seen many times. The rearrangement joins TRBV5-4 to TRBJ2-7; D is ambiguous. The CDR3 consists of 11 residues. V was cut by 4 bases and J by 6 bases, with 8 bases left in between. Germline CDR1 SGHNT, CDR2 YYREEE (reference sequence). The CDR3 DNA is TGTGCCAGCAGCAGCATGGCCGAGCAGTACTTC. This sequence encodes CASSSMAEQYF.